The text below deals with one TCR beta chain. The target antigen is unknown. This entry belongs to a study of T cell responses to AZD1222 COVID-19 vaccine. Study results and limitations: Clonal diversity was possibly underestimated, and white British individuals and females predominated among donors. Once two AZD1222 doses were given, Spike-specific TCR breadth and depth went up. The study identified only six AZD1222 recipients as seropositive at baseline. Reportedly, close to half of spike-specific TCRs are directed against unmutated variant regions.

Deletions cut 9 bases from V and 4 bases from J, with 15 bases between. The CDR3 runs to 13 residues. Germline lookup yields CDR1 SGHTA and CDR2 FQGTGA. Libraries were prepared by immunoSEQ multiplex PCR; TCRdb keeps only in-frame clonotypes and omits some of them. Of about 110,000 clones listed, about 94% were seen once; the top ten hold 2.2%. The rearrangement uses TRBV7-3 and TRBJ1-1; D may be TRBD1 (6 bases). Sequenced here: peripheral blood, sampled on day 0 of AZD1222 vaccination. The receptor's source is an adult in good health. The CDR3, as DNA: TGTGCCAGTGTCCAGGGGTTTACCACTGAAGCTTTCTTT. It codes for CASVQGFTTEAFF.